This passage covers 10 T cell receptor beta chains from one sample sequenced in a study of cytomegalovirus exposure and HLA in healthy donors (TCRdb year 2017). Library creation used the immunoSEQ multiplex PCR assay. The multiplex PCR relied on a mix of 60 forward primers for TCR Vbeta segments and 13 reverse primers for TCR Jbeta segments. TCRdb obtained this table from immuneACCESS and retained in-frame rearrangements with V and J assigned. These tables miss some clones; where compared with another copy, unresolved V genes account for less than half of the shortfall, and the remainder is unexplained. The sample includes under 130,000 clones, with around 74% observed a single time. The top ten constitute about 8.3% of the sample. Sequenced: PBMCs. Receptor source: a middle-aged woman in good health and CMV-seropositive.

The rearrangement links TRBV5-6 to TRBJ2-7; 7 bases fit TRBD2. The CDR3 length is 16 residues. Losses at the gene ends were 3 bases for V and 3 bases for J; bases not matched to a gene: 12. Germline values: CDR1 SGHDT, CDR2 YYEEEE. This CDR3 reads CASSSTLAVGGYEQYF. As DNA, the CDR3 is TGTGCCAGCAGCTCCACCCTAGCGGTCGGGGGCTACGAGCAGTACTTC.

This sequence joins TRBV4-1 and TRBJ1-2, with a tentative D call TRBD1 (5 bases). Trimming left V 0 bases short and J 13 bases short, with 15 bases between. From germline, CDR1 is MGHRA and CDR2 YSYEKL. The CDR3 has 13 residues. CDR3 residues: CASSQDRGIPVTF. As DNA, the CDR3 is TGCGCCAGCAGCCAAGATCGGGGGATCCCTGTCACCTTC.

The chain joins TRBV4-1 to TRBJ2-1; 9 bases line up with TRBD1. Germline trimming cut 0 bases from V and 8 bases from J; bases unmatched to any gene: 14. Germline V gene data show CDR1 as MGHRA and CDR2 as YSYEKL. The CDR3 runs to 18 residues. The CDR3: CASSQDNPGQGPGYEQFF. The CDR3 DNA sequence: TGCGCCAGCAGCCAAGACAATCCGGGACAGGGTCCAGGGTATGAGCAGTTCTTC.

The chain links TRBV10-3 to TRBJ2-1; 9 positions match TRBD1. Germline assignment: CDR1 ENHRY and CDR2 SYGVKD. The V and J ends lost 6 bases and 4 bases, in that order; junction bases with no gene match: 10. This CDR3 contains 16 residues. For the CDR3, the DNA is TGTGCCATCAGAGACCTGGACAGGGGAGGGTACAATGAGCAGTTCTTC. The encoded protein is CAIRDLDRGGYNEQFF.

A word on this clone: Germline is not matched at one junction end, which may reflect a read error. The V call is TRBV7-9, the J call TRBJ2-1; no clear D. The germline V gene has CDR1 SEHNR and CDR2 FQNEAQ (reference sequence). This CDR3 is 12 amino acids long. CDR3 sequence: CSSSSSGNEQFF. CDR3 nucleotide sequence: TGTTCCAGCAGCTCTTCAGGTAATGAGCAGTTCTTC. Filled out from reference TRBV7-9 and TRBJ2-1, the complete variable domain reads DTGVSQNPRHKITKRGQNVTFRCDPISEHNRLYWYRQTLGQGPEFLTYFQNEAQLEKSRLLSDRFSAERPKGSFSTLEIQRTEQGDSAMYLCSSSSSGNEQFFGPGTRLTVL.

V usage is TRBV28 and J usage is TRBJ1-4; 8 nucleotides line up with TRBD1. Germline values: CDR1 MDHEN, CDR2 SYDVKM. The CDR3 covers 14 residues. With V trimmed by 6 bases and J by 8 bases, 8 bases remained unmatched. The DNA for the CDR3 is TGTGCCAGCAGCCAAACAGGGGGGGAGGAAAAACTGTTTTTT. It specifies CASSQTGGEEKLFF.

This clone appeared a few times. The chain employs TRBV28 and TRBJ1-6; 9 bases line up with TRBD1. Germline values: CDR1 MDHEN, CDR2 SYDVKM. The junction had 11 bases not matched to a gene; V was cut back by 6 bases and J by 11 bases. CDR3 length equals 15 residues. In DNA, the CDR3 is TGTGCCAGCAGCCCGGACAGGGGTACATACCCACCCCTCCACTTT. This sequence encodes CASSPDRGTYPPLHF.

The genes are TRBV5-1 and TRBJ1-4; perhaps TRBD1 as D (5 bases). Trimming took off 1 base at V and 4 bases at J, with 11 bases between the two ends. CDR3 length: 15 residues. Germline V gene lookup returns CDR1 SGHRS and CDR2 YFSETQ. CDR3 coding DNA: TGCGCCAGCAGCTTGACAGGACCCGGTAATGAAAAACTGTTTTTT. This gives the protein CASSLTGPGNEKLFF.

The CDR3 nucleotides are TGTGCCAGTAGTGTCCGACTAGCGGGAGATAACGATGAGCAGTTCTTC. It yields the protein CASSVRLAGDNDEQFF. The chain has TRBV19 and TRBJ2-1, with 12 bases aligning to TRBD2. The CDR3 loop spans 16 amino acids. The V gene end was trimmed by 5 bases and the J gene end by 8 bases; junction bases not matched to a gene: 10. Germline-derived CDR1 and CDR2 are LNHDA and SQIVND (reference sequence).

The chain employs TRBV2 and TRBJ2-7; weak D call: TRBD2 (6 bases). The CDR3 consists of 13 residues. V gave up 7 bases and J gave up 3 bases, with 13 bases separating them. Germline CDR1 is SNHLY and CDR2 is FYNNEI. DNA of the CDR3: TGTGCCAGCAACCAGCGGGTTTTCTACGAGCAGTACTTC. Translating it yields CASNQRVFYEQYF.